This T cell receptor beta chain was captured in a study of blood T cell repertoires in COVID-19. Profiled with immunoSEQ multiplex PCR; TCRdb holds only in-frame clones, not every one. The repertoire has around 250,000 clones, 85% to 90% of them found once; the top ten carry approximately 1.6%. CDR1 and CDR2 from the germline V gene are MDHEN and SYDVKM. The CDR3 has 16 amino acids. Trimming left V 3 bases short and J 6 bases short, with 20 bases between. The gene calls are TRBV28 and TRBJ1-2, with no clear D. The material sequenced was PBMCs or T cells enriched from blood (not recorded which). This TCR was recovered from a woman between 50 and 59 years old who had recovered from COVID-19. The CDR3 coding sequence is TGTGCCAGCAGTTTGGGTGGTATGGGCTCCCTCGATGGCTACACCTTC. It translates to CASSLGGMGSLDGYTF.